Here is one T cell receptor (beta chain) with its context. The antigen is unknown. Using immunoSEQ multiplex PCR, the repertoire was profiled, and TCRdb retains in-frame clones only, with some absent. The data show approximately 65,000 clones, with roughly four fifths seen just once and about a tenth held by the top ten. The data derive from a study of OX40 agonist ivuxolimab in advanced cancers. About the research overall: Three patients got partial responses; one had hepatocellular carcinoma and two had cutaneous melanoma.

Germline V gene lookup returns CDR1 SGHVS and CDR2 FQNEAQ. The CDR3 sequence is 15 residues long. The V segment lost 2 bases and the J segment 2 bases; nucleotides outside the gene matches: 4. General study results and limits: By week 6 at 0.1 to 3.0 mg/kg, blood CD4+ and CD8+ T cells had expanded clonally.

The chain couples TRBV7-8 to TRBJ2-3; 7 nucleotides line up with TRBD2. The source is an adult with an advanced solid tumor such as melanoma, head and neck, liver or kidney cancer. The sample here was CD4+ or CD8+ T cells sorted from blood, taken in a trial of the OX40 agonist ivuxolimab. For the CDR3, the DNA is TGTGCCAGCAGCTTATTGGCGGGGGTCACAGATACGCAGTATTTT. Translated, it gives CASSLLAGVTDTQYF.